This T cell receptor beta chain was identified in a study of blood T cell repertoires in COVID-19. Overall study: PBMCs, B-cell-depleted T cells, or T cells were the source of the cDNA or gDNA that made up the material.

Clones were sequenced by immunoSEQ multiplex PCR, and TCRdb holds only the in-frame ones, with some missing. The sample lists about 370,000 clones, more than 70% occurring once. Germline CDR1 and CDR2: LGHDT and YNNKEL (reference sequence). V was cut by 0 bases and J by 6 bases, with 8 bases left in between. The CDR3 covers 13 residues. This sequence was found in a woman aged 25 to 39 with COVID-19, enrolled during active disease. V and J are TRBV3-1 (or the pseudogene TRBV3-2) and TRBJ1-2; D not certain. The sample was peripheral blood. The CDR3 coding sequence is TGTGCCAGCAGCCAAGAGTGGAGGAATGGCTACACCTTC. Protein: CASSQEWRNGYTF.